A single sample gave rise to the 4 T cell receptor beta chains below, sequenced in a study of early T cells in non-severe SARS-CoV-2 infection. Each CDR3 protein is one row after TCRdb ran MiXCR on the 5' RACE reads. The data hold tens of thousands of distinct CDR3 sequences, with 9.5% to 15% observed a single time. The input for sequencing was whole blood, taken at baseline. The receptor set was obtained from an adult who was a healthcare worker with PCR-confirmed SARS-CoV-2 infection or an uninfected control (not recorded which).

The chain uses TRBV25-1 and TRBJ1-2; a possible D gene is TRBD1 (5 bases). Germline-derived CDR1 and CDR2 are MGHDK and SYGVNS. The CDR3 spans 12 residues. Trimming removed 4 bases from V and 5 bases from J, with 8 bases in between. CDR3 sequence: CASSGDGYGYTF. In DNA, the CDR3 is TGTGCCAGCAGTGGGGACGGTTATGGCTACACCTTC.

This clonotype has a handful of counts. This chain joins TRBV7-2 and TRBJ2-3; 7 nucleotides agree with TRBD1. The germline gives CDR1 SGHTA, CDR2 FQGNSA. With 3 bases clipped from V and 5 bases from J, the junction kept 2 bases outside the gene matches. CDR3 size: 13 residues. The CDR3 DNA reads TGTGCCAGCAGCTTGGCAGGGGGAGATACGCAGTATTTT. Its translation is CASSLAGGDTQYF.

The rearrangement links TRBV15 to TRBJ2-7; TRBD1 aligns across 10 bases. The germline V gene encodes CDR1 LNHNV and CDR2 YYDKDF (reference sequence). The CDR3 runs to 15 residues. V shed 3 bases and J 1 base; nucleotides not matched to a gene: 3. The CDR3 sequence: CATSRRTGGSYEQYF. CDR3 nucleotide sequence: TGTGCCACCAGCAGGAGGACAGGGGGATCCTACGAGCAGTACTTC.

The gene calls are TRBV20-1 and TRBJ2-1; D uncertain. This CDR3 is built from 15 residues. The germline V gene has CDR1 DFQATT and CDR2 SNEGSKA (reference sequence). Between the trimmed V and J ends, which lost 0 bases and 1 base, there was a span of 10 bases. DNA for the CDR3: TGCAGTGCTAGAGATAACAGACGATCCTACAATGAGCAGTTCTTC. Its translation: CSARDNRRSYNEQFF.